This entry lists 25 T cell receptor beta chains sequenced from one sample in a study of T cells in Graves' hyperthyroidism and ophthalmopathy. Amplification of TCR beta CDR3 regions used RNA as the template. Researchers ran a first-round RT-PCR on the TCR CDR3 using the HTBI primer set. One entry per CDR3 protein results from TCRdb running MiXCR on the multiplex PCR reads. The data contain under 800,000 distinct CDR3 sequences, less than 15% of them singletons. Material for sequencing was blood. Source of these receptors: a woman younger than 35 with Graves' hyperthyroidism.

This clonotype occurred a few times. The chain is built from TRBV30 and TRBJ2-7, with 14 positions matching TRBD2. Trimming at V came to 3 bases and at J to 5 bases, leaving 9 bases not matched to a gene. The CDR3 contains 16 residues. Germline values: CDR1 GTSNPN, CDR2 SVGIG (reference sequence). The CDR3: CAWSPGLAGGPDEQYF. CDR3 nucleotides: TGTGCCTGGAGCCCAGGACTAGCGGGAGGACCTGACGAGCAGTACTTC. The whole variable domain, filled in from reference TRBV30 and TRBJ2-7, reads SQTIHQWPATLVQPVGSPLSLECTVEGTSNPNLYWYRQAAGRGLQLLFYSVGIGQISSEVPQNLSASRPQDRQFILSSKKLLLSDSGFYLCAWSPGLAGGPDEQYFGPGTRLTVT.

Only a few counts were recorded for this clonotype. The rearrangement joins TRBV7-9 to TRBJ2-5, with 8 bases lining up with TRBD2. J was trimmed by 5 bases and V by 3 bases; bases with no gene match: 14. There are 17 residues in the CDR3. The germline CDR1 and CDR2 sequences are SEHNR and FQNEAQ (reference sequence). The CDR3 spells CASSFRKNGRAKETQYF. Written as DNA, the CDR3 is TGTGCCAGCAGCTTCCGAAAAAACGGGAGGGCCAAGGAGACCCAGTACTTC.

V is TRBV7-7 and J is TRBJ2-3; 8 nucleotides match TRBD1. Trimming removed 1 base from V and 7 bases from J; junction bases left unmatched: 25. From germline, CDR1 is SSHAT and CDR2 FNYEAQ (reference sequence). This CDR3 comprises 21 residues. CDR3 in amino acids: CASSLVDRGSGPTEGDNTQYF. DNA for the CDR3: TGTGCCAGCAGCTTAGTTGACAGGGGAAGCGGTCCCACCGAAGGGGACAATACGCAGTATTTT.

This chain links TRBV7-9 with TRBJ1-1; a weak D match, TRBD1 (5 bases). Trimming pared 5 bases from V and 8 bases from J, leaving 12 bases between. Germline V gene sequence: CDR1 SEHNR, CDR2 FQNEAQ (reference sequence). The length of the CDR3 is 12 residues. As DNA, the CDR3 is TGTGCCAGCAGCCCGGGGCAGAACGAAGCTTTCTTT. Translating it yields CASSPGQNEAFF.

This clonotype was counted a few times. The CDR3 sequence: CASSLDGTLSNEQYF. The CDR3 nucleotides are TGTGCCAGCAGCTTGGACGGGACGCTGTCCAACGAGCAGTACTTC. The chain joins TRBV7-8 to TRBJ2-7; D is perhaps TRBD1 or TRBD2 (5 bases each). This CDR3 contains 15 residues. CDR1 is SGHVS, CDR2 FQNEAQ, per germline. V lost 3 bases, J lost 5 bases, and 17 bases lay in between.

The CDR3 DNA is TGCGCCAGCAGCTTGGACGGGACAGGGGGGTCCGACGAGCAGTACTTC. The encoded protein is CASSLDGTGGSDEQYF. The chain carries TRBV5-1 and TRBJ2-7; 11 bases are shared with TRBD1. This CDR3 is built from 16 residues. Germline V gene sequence: CDR1 SGHRS, CDR2 YFSETQ. Losses at the gene ends were 0 bases for V and 5 bases for J; bases not matched to a gene: 7.

At least ten counts were recorded for this clonotype. This chain connects TRBV7-2 to TRBJ2-7; 7 positions match TRBD1. The CDR3 sequence is 14 residues long. CDR1 SGHTA and CDR2 FQGNSA come from the germline V gene. Losses at the gene ends were 5 bases for V and 0 bases for J; bases not matched to a gene: 4. CDR3 protein: CASSRTGSSYEQYF. DNA of the CDR3: TGTGCCAGCAGCCGGACAGGTAGCTCCTACGAGCAGTACTTC. The full variable domain, completed using reference TRBV7-2 and TRBJ2-7, is GAGVSQSPSNKVTEKGKDVELRCDPISGHTALYWYRQSLGQGLEFLIYFQGNSAPDKSGLPSDRFSAERTGGSVSTLTIQRTQQEDSAVYLCASSRTGSSYEQYFGPGTRLTVT.

The V gene is TRBV20-1, the J gene TRBJ2-1; no reliable D call. Trimming stripped 1 base from V and 1 base from J, with 11 bases between. The CDR3 runs to 15 residues. CDR1 DFQATT and CDR2 SNEGSKA come from the germline V gene (reference sequence). The CDR3 coding sequence is TGCAGTGCTAGAGGTGCCCAAGGGTCCTACAATGAGCAGTTCTTC. Translation: CSARGAQGSYNEQFF.

This clonotype was counted ten times or more. The chain recombines TRBV15 with TRBJ2-7; D gene uncertain. The CDR3 has 16 residues. V was clipped by 4 bases and J by 1 base, with 17 bases between them. CDR1 and CDR2 (germline): LNHNV, YYDKDF (reference sequence). The CDR3 loop is CATSTLTDVVSYEQYF. CDR3 DNA: TGTGCCACCAGCACTCTGACGGATGTAGTGTCCTACGAGCAGTACTTC.

The CDR3 DNA reads TGTGCCACCACCTACAGCCCCGGGACAGGGTACACCGGGGAGCTGTTTTTT. Residues: CATTYSPGTGYTGELFF. V gene TRBV15 combines with J gene TRBJ2-2, with 9 nucleotides matching TRBD1. Germline assignment: CDR1 LNHNV and CDR2 YYDKDF (reference sequence). V shed 7 bases, J shed 3 bases, and the junction held 12 bases outside the gene matches. The CDR3 length is 17 residues.

The chain carries TRBV4-3 and TRBJ2-1, with 9 nucleotides matching TRBD2. V trimming: 0 bases; J trimming: 0 bases; junction bases outside the gene matches: 6. Germline CDR1 reads LGHNA; CDR2 reads YSLEER. CDR3 length equals 18 residues. The DNA of the CDR3 is TGCGCCAGCAGCCAAGATCCTGATAGCGGGAGCTCCTACAATGAGCAGTTCTTC. Protein: CASSQDPDSGSSYNEQFF.

This clonotype came up many times. As DNA, the CDR3 is TGTGCCAGCTCACCAACGAGGGACGCTACCTGGGAGCAGTACTTC. Amino acid sequence: CASSPTRDATWEQYF. This chain joins TRBV18 and TRBJ2-7, with D perhaps matching TRBD1 or TRBD2 (5 bases each). Deletions cut 2 bases from V and 7 bases from J, with 18 bases between. Per the germline V gene, CDR1 is KGHSH and CDR2 is LQKENI. The CDR3 is made up of 15 amino acids.

Many counts were recorded for this clonotype. The rearrangement links TRBV7-2 to TRBJ2-3, with 10 bases identical to TRBD2. This CDR3 contains 14 residues. In germline, CDR1 is SGHTA, CDR2 FQGNSA. After removal of 9 bases from V and 2 bases from J, the junction contained 5 bases not matched to a gene. The CDR3 here is CARVLAGITDTQYF. The CDR3 DNA reads as TGTGCCAGGGTACTAGCGGGGATCACAGATACGCAGTATTTT.

This clonotype has a handful of counts. The chain couples TRBV19 to TRBJ2-7; 8 bases align to TRBD2. The germline V gene encodes CDR1 LNHDA and CDR2 SQIVND (reference sequence). The CDR3 has 16 amino acids. The V segment lost 0 bases and the J segment 3 bases; nucleotides outside the gene matches: 7. In nucleotides, the CDR3 is TGTGCCAGTAGTATAGACGCGAGCGGGGGTCTCTACGAGCAGTACTTC. Amino acids: CASSIDASGGLYEQYF.

This clonotype has a count of ten or more. V usage is TRBV20-1 and J usage is TRBJ2-7; D not certain. Germline V lookup: CDR1 DFQATT, CDR2 SNEGSKA (reference sequence). The CDR3 sequence is 11 residues long. The ends were cut back, 4 bases at V and 3 bases at J, with 7 bases in the middle. CDR3 sequence reads: CSAIEFYEQYF. Here the CDR3 DNA reads TGCAGTGCTATCGAGTTCTACGAGCAGTACTTC.

This clonotype was observed a few times. V gene TRBV14 combines with J gene TRBJ2-7; no clear D gene. V lost 0 bases, J lost 3 bases, and 15 bases lay in between. This CDR3 has 16 residues. Germline V gene data show CDR1 as SGHDN and CDR2 as FVKESK. The CDR3 DNA reads TGTGCCAGCAGCCAAGAGAATAAGGTATCCCACTACGAGCAGTACTTC. Translating gives CASSQENKVSHYEQYF.

This rearrangement joins TRBV5-1 to TRBJ2-3; D might be TRBD2 (5 bases). The V end was cut by 2 bases, the J end by 0 bases, with 10 bases between. CDR1 is SGHRS and CDR2 is YFSETQ in the germline V gene. This CDR3 contains 15 residues. The CDR3 nucleotides read TGCGCCAGCAGCTTAACAGCGGACAGCACAGATACGCAGTATTTT. Residues: CASSLTADSTDTQYF.

J is TRBJ2-2 and V is TRBV27; 9 bases are a match to TRBD1. Germline assignment: CDR1 MNHEY and CDR2 SMNVEV (reference sequence). The CDR3 is made up of 15 amino acids. Trimming removed 5 bases from V and 5 bases from J; junction bases left unmatched: 6. The CDR3 coding sequence is TGTGCCAGCAGTAACACAGGGGGCGATACCGGGGAGCTGTTTTTT. Its translation is CASSNTGGDTGELFF.

This clonotype was seen a few times. The chain combines TRBV7-9 with TRBJ1-1; D may be TRBD1 (6 bases). The CDR3 is 15 amino acids. Per germline, CDR1 SEHNR and CDR2 FQNEAQ (reference sequence). V dropped 8 bases and J dropped 6 bases, with 22 bases sitting between them. CDR3 region: CASLETGHLISEAFF. In DNA form, the CDR3 reads TGTGCCAGCTTGGAGACGGGACATTTAATTTCTGAAGCTTTCTTT.

The genes are TRBV9 and TRBJ2-7; 7 nucleotides match TRBD2. The CDR3 has 15 amino acids. J was trimmed by 4 bases and V by 4 bases; bases with no gene match: 11. Germline V gene lookup returns CDR1 SGDLS and CDR2 YYNGEE. The CDR3 sequence is CASSPGWAGVYEQYF. The CDR3 DNA reads as TGTGCCAGCAGCCCCGGGTGGGCGGGAGTGTACGAGCAGTACTTC.

This clonotype was detected many times. The rearrangement uses TRBV30 and TRBJ1-1, with unresolved D. CDR1 and CDR2 from the germline V gene are GTSNPN and SVGIG (reference sequence). V dropped 2 bases and J dropped 5 bases, with 6 bases sitting between them. This CDR3 spans 11 amino acids. The CDR3 spells CAWSPWTEAFF. CDR3 bases: TGTGCCTGGAGTCCCTGGACTGAAGCTTTCTTT. Looking up the rest from reference TRBV30 and TRBJ1-1 gives the full variable domain: SQTIHQWPATLVQPVGSPLSLECTVEGTSNPNLYWYRQAAGRGLQLLFYSVGIGQISSEVPQNLSASRPQDRQFILSSKKLLLSDSGFYLCAWSPWTEAFFGQGTRLTVV.

This clonotype was counted between two and nine times. This chain links TRBV7-9 with TRBJ2-5; TRBD2 agrees at 7 bases. Looked up from germline, CDR1 is SEHNR and CDR2 is FQNEAQ (reference sequence). V lost 6 bases, J lost 4 bases, and 5 bases stayed unmatched. The CDR3 runs to 13 residues. The CDR3 is CASRSREAETQYF. CDR3 coding DNA: TGTGCCAGCAGATCCCGGGAGGCAGAGACCCAGTACTTC.

This clonotype has just a few counts. V and J are TRBV6-1 and TRBJ1-5; the match to TRBD1 covers 8 bases. This CDR3 contains 17 residues. Unmatched junction bases numbered 10, after V lost 4 bases and J lost 2 bases. Germline CDR1 and CDR2: MNHNS and SASEGT. The DNA for the CDR3 is TGTGCCAGCAGTGGCAGACAGGGGATGGGAGGCAATCAGCCCCAGCATTTT. Amino acid sequence: CASSGRQGMGGNQPQHF.

This clonotype came up many times. The J gene is TRBJ2-7, the V gene TRBV6-2 or TRBV6-3, with a possible D match to TRBD2 (5 bases). From germline, CDR1 is MNHEY and CDR2 SVGEGT. CDR3 size: 14 residues. V was cut by 0 bases and J by 5 bases, with 11 bases left in between. CDR3 sequence reads: CASSYSGPGDEQYF. The CDR3 DNA sequence: TGTGCCAGCAGTTACTCCGGGCCCGGGGACGAGCAGTACTTC.

This clonotype was seen repeatedly, ten times or more. This chain uses TRBV2 with TRBJ2-3; D gene uncertain. V dropped 8 bases and J dropped 0 bases, with 9 bases sitting between them. The CDR3 sequence is 13 residues long. CDR1 and CDR2 from the germline V gene are SNHLY and FYNNEI. CDR3 sequence reads: CASPGPSTDTQYF. Here the CDR3 DNA reads TGTGCCAGCCCCGGACCTAGCACAGATACGCAGTATTTT.